This entry features one T cell receptor (beta chain) sequence. A read error may produce the germline difference seen at one junction end. The sample belongs to a study of blood T cell repertoires in COVID-19. Germline V gives CDR1 SNHLY, CDR2 FYNNEI. The CDR3 runs to 15 residues. Profiling relied on immunoSEQ multiplex PCR, and the TCRdb table lists in-frame clones only, not all of them. Here the sample spans about 200,000 clones, 70% to 90% being singletons. This receptor was obtained from a woman aged 80 or over with acute or convalescent COVID-19. The sample taken for sequencing was peripheral blood. The genes are TRBV2 and TRBJ1-5; a possible D gene is TRBD1 (6 bases). The chain's CDR3 is CASREGGQGNQPQHF. In nucleotides, the CDR3 is TGTGCCAGCAGGGAAGGGGGTCAGGGGAATCAGCCCCAGCATTTT. Drawing the rest from reference TRBV2 and TRBJ1-5, the complete variable domain is EPEVTQTPSHQVTQMGQEVILRCVPISNHLYFYWYRQILGQKVEFLVSFYNNEISEKSEIFDDQFSVERPDGSNFTLKIRSTKLEDSAMYFCASREGGQGNQPQHFGDGTRLSIL.